These 13 T cell receptor beta chains were all obtained from the same sample, sequenced in a study of T cell repertoires in cytomegalovirus infection. The antigens for these receptors are not known. TCRdb re-called the reads through MiXCR, storing one row per CDR3 protein. The sample has over 250,000 distinct CDR3 sequences; 20% to 25% are singletons. Specimen: cultured PBMCs, collected from culture after CMV antigen stimulation. The source is a human donor in good health (CMV status not recorded). Some clones in this sample may be carry-over from other donors' samples.

This clonotype has just a few counts. The chain carries TRBV5-4 and TRBJ2-5, with no clear D. Germline lookup yields CDR1 SGHNT and CDR2 YYREEE (reference sequence). The V and J ends lost 4 bases and 4 bases respectively, with 8 bases between them. This CDR3 region has 12 residues. This chain's CDR3 is CASSALGETQYF. The CDR3 DNA reads as TGTGCCAGCAGCGCCCTGGGAGAGACCCAGTACTTC.

This clonotype was observed a few times. This chain connects TRBV12-3 or TRBV12-4 to TRBJ1-4; D might be TRBD1 (5 bases). V was trimmed by 3 bases and J by 7 bases, leaving 9 bases between them. CDR3 size: 13 residues. The DNA of the CDR3 is TGTGCCAGCAGTTTGGCAGGGTTTGAAAAACTGTTTTTT. Protein product: CASSLAGFEKLFF.

The V gene is TRBV10-3, the J gene TRBJ1-2, with a tentative D call TRBD1 (6 bases). The V gene's germline CDR1 is ENHRY and CDR2 SYGVKD. The CDR3 spans 14 residues. V lost 4 bases, J lost 7 bases, and 16 bases lay in between. The CDR3, as DNA: TGTGCCATCAGTGGGGGACATGGTCGAGGTGGCTACACCTTC. The encoded protein is CAISGGHGRGGYTF.

This chain joins TRBV6-5 and TRBJ1-2; the match to TRBD1 covers 9 bases. CDR3 size: 14 residues. The V and J ends lost 5 bases and 4 bases, in that order; junction bases with no gene match: 5. Per germline, CDR1 MNHEY and CDR2 SVGAGI. The CDR3 DNA sequence: TGTGCCAGCAGTCCTACAGGGGGCCCCTATGGCTACACCTTC. Translated: CASSPTGGPYGYTF.

This clonotype has at least ten counts. The genes are TRBV11-2 and TRBJ2-1; D gene ambiguous. Trimming cost V 5 bases and J 5 bases, with 13 bases left between them. Germline loops: CDR1 SGHAT, CDR2 FQNNGV. The CDR3 covers 14 residues. The CDR3 is CASSPRGWNNEQFF. CDR3 in DNA: TGTGCCAGCAGCCCCCGAGGCTGGAACAATGAGCAGTTCTTC.

V usage is TRBV20-1 and J usage is TRBJ1-6; 7 positions agree with TRBD1. Losses at the gene ends were 5 bases for V and 0 bases for J; bases not matched to a gene: 4. Germline V gene sequence: CDR1 DFQATT, CDR2 SNEGSKA (reference sequence). The CDR3 consists of 15 residues. The CDR3 reads CSASWDSSYNSPLHF. CDR3 nucleotides: TGCAGTGCTTCTTGGGACAGCTCCTATAATTCACCCCTCCACTTT.

V usage is TRBV12-3 or TRBV12-4 and J usage is TRBJ2-1; no firm D call. CDR3 length: 12 residues. Trimming left V 4 bases short and J 7 bases short, with 8 bases between. For the CDR3, the DNA is TGTGCCAGCAGTTCCATGATGAATGAGCAGTTCTTC. As protein: CASSSMMNEQFF.

This clonotype has just a few counts. V usage is TRBV5-4 and J usage is TRBJ2-5; D remains unclear. The CDR3 spans 14 residues. The ends were cut back, 1 base at V and 2 bases at J, with 9 bases in the middle. Per germline, CDR1 SGHNT and CDR2 YYREEE (reference sequence). The CDR3 is CASSLRSTQETQYF. CDR3 bases: TGTGCCAGCAGCTTGCGCAGCACTCAAGAGACCCAGTACTTC.

This clonotype was seen a few times. CDR3 sequence reads: CASSLVSILAGVDNEQFF. In nucleotides, the CDR3 is TGTGCCAGCAGCTTAGTCTCTATTCTAGCGGGAGTTGACAATGAGCAGTTCTTC. J is TRBJ2-1 and V is TRBV7-2; 10 bases match TRBD2. The CDR3 covers 18 residues. The germline V gene has CDR1 SGHTA and CDR2 FQGNSA. The ends lost 1 base at V and 5 bases at J; junction bases unmatched: 11.

This clonotype came up a few times. The chain has TRBV10-3 and TRBJ1-2, with D maybe TRBD1 (6 bases). The CDR3 is 11 residues long. CDR1 is ENHRY and CDR2 is SYGVKD in the germline V gene. V was cut by 8 bases and J by 7 bases, with 11 bases left in between. CDR3 DNA: TGTGCCATCCCTTTAGGGGGTGGCTACACCTTC. It codes for CAIPLGGGYTF.

This clonotype was recorded once. The chain uses TRBV19 and TRBJ1-1, with 10 bases matching TRBD1. CDR3 length: 17 residues. The germline CDR1 and CDR2 sequences are LNHDA and SQIVND (reference sequence). Trimming took 3 bases from V and 6 from J; bases not matched to a gene: 13. This CDR3 is CASSMLSGGQGIPEAFF. The CDR3 nucleotides read TGTGCCAGTAGTATGCTTAGTGGGGGACAGGGGATCCCTGAAGCTTTCTTT.

This clonotype was seen ten or more times. The chain couples TRBV6-1 to TRBJ1-5; D is unclear. The V end lost 2 bases, the J end lost 0 bases, and 8 bases lay between the germline ends. CDR3 size: 15 residues. The germline V gene has CDR1 MNHNS and CDR2 SASEGT. The CDR3 DNA is TGTGCCAGCAGTGAAACCGGGCATAGCAATCAGCCCCAGCATTTT. It translates to CASSETGHSNQPQHF.

This clonotype was seen more than once but under ten times. The chain recombines TRBV6-2 or TRBV6-3 with TRBJ2-7; D is ambiguous. The CDR3 is 13 amino acids. Germline V CDR1 and CDR2: MNHEY, SVGEGT. V dropped 6 bases and J dropped 6 bases, with 15 bases sitting between them. The CDR3 is CASRSIQRFEQYV. The CDR3 nucleotides are TGTGCCAGCAGAAGTATACAAAGGTTCGAGCAGTACGTC.